This T cell receptor (beta chain) was profiled in a study of blood T cell repertoires in COVID-19. Profiling relied on immunoSEQ multiplex PCR, and the TCRdb table lists in-frame clones only, not all of them. Altogether some 120,000 clones are present, approximately 68% being singletons, with the ten largest covering approximately 2.1%. The germline V gene has CDR1 SQVTM and CDR2 ANQGSEA. The CDR3 is 15 residues long. With 6 bases removed from V and 0 bases from J, the gap between germline ends came to 17 bases. This clone occurred once. Sequencing was done on a sample of peripheral blood. The source is a woman in her sixties or seventies with acute or convalescent COVID-19. J is TRBJ1-1 and V is TRBV29-1, with D perhaps TRBD1 (6 bases). The CDR3 sequence is CSVEGVAGMNTEAFF. Here the CDR3 DNA reads TGCAGCGTCGAGGGGGTGGCCGGGATGAACACTGAAGCTTTCTTT.